This paragraph covers one TCR beta chain sequence. Its target is unknown. The data derive from a study of T cell responses to AZD1222 COVID-19 vaccine. TCRdb keeps only in-frame clones here, not all; method: immunoSEQ multiplex PCR. The table lists approximately 200,000 clones, approximately 90% of them singletons, with 3% to 4% in the top ten. Germline V gene lookup returns CDR1 SGHTA and CDR2 FQGNSA. This CDR3 has 16 residues. With V trimmed by 5 bases and J by 0 bases, 7 bases remained unmatched. Study-wide points: Clonal diversity may have been underestimated in mostly white British donors. The study sampled repertoires only after the peak T cell response. Increased Spike-specific TCR breadth and depth were observed after two AZD1222 doses. CD4 TCRs associated with vaccination spanned spike, dominating at 160-218 and 743-854.

The gene calls are TRBV7-2 and TRBJ2-1; 7 nucleotides line up with TRBD2. This sample comprised peripheral blood, obtained 28 days after the second AZD1222 dose. The clonotype originates from an adult who received the AZD1222 COVID-19 vaccine. The DNA for the CDR3 is TGTGCCAGCAGCGCGGGAGCTCCGAGCTCCTACAATGAGCAGTTCTTC. It specifies CASSAGAPSSYNEQFF.